Sequencing of this T cell receptor (beta chain) was carried out in a study of chemoradiotherapy in HPV16-positive cancers. Over chemoradiotherapy, repertoires were sampled more than once. The CDR3 sequence is 19 residues long. V lost 4 bases, J lost 0 bases, and 12 bases stayed unmatched. The germline CDR1 and CDR2 sequences are LNHDA and SQIVND (reference sequence). Measured with immunoSEQ multiplex PCR; TCRdb has only the in-frame clones, and not every one. Among more than 7,000 clones listed, about two thirds were seen once. The sample was acquired from a patient who underwent chemoradiotherapy. The chain joins TRBV19 to TRBJ2-2; 9 bases match TRBD1. The TCR comes from a human donor with HPV-associated anogenital cancer. Here the CDR3 DNA reads TGTGCCAGTAGTACGGGACAGGGAAGAAGTAGTTCGAACACCGGGGAGCTGTTTTTT. It is translated as CASSTGQGRSSSNTGELFF.